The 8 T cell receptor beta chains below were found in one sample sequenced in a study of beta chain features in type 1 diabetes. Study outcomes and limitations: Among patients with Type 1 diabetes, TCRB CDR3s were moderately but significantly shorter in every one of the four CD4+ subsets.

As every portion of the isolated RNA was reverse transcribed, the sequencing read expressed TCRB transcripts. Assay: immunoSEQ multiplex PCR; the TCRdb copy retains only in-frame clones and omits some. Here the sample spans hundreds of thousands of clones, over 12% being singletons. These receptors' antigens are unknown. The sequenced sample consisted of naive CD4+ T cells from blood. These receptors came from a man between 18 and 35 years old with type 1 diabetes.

The chain's CDR3 is CASSLWAGHGYTF. For the CDR3, the DNA is TGTGCCAGCAGCTTATGGGCAGGGCATGGCTACACCTTC. The chain is built from TRBV7-2 and TRBJ1-2; D may be TRBD1 (5 bases). This CDR3 is 13 amino acids long. Trimming took off 2 bases at V and 6 bases at J, with 10 bases between the two ends. Germline V gene sequence: CDR1 SGHTA, CDR2 FQGNSA.

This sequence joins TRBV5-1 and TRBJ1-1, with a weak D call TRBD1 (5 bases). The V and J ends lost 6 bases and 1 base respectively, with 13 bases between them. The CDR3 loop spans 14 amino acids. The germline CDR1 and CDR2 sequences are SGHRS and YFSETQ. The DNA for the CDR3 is TGCGCCAGCACCCTTGGGACGGGGAACACTGAAGCTTTCTTT. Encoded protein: CASTLGTGNTEAFF. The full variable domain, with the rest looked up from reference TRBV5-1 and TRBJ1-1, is KAGVTQTPRYLIKTRGQQVTLSCSPISGHRSVSWYQQTPGQGLQFLFEYFSETQRNKGNFPGRFSGRQFSNSRSEMNVSTLELGDSALYLCASTLGTGNTEAFFGQGTRLTVV.

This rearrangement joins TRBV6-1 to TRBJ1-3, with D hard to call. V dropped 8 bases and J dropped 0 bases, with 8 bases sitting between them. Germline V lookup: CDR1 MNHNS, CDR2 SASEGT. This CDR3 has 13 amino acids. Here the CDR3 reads CASQEFSGNTIYF. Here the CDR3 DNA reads TGTGCCAGCCAGGAGTTCTCTGGAAACACCATATATTTT.

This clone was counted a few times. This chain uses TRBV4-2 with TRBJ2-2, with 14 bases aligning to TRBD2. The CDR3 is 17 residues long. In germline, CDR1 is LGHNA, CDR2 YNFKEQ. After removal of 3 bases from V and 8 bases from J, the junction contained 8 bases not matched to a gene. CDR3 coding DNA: TGTGCCAGCAGCCATAGGGGACTAGCGGGAGCCGCGGGGGAGCTGTTTTTT. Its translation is CASSHRGLAGAAGELFF.

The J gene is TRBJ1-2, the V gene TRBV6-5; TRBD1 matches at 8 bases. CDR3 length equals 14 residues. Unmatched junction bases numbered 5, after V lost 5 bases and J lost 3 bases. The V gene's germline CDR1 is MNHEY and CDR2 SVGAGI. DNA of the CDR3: TGTGCCAGCAGTGCGGACAGGGCCCACTATGGCTACACCTTC. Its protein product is CASSADRAHYGYTF.

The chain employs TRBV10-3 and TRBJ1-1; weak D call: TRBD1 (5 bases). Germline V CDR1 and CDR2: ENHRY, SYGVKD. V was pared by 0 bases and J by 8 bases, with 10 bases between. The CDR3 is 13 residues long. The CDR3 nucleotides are TGTGCCATCAGTGAGTCAGGGGCCAAAGAAGCTTTCTTT. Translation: CAISESGAKEAFF.

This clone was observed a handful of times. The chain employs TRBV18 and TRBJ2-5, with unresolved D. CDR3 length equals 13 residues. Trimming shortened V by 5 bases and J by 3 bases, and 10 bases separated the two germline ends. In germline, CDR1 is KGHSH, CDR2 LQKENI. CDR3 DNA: TGTGCCAGCTCAGTCTACAGCAAAGAGACCCAGTACTTC. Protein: CASSVYSKETQYF.

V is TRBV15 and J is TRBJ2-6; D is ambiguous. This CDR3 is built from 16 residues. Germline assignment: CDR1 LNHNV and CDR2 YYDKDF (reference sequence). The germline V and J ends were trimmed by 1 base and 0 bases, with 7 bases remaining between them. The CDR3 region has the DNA TGTGCCACCAGCAGAGGGCCGATCTCTGGGGCCAACGTCCTGACTTTC. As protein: CATSRGPISGANVLTF. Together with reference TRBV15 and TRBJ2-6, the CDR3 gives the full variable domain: DAMVIQNPRYQVTQFGKPVTLSCSQTLNHNVMYWYQQKSSQAPKLLFHYYDKDFNNEADTPDNFQSRRPNTSFCFLDIRSPGLGDTAMYLCATSRGPISGANVLTFGAGSRLTVL.